Listed here are 11 T cell receptor beta chains from one sample, sequenced in a study of T-cell memory formation after mild COVID-19. TCRdb re-analysed the 5' RACE reads in MiXCR, keeping a single row per CDR3 protein. The sample holds 470,000 or so distinct CDR3 sequences; 20% to 25% are singletons and the top ten take approximately 13%. Sequences were obtained from PBMCs or a T cell subset sorted from them (not recorded which). These receptors all stem from an adult woman who had mild COVID-19 (a few samples of this study predate the infection). Cell type and time point are not known.

This clonotype was detected a few times. The junction does not match germline at one end; this may be a read error. The chain has TRBV12-3 or TRBV12-4 and TRBJ2-7; D gene unclear. The length of the CDR3 is 11 residues. The CDR3 protein is CASRASSEQYF. CDR3 in DNA: TGTGCCAGCAGAGCATCCTCCGAGCAGTACTTC.

This clonotype was seen a few times. This chain uses TRBV5-5 with TRBJ2-2; 10 bases are a match to TRBD1. The V gene end was trimmed by 4 bases and the J gene end by 1 base; junction bases not matched to a gene: 1. The CDR3 runs 15 residues. Looked up from germline, CDR1 is SGHKS and CDR2 is YYEKEE (reference sequence). The CDR3 loop is CASSGTGVNTGELFF. DNA of the CDR3: TGTGCCAGCAGCGGGACAGGGGTGAACACCGGGGAGCTGTTTTTT.

The J gene is TRBJ2-7, the V gene TRBV5-4; 7 bases are shared with TRBD2. The ends lost 2 bases at V and 5 bases at J; junction bases unmatched: 22. Germline V gives CDR1 SGHNT, CDR2 YYREEE (reference sequence). The CDR3 is 19 residues long. CDR3 nucleotide sequence: TGTGCCAGCAGCTTTCGCCTCTTTTCCCAGCGGGATGAAGAGGACGAGCAGTACTTC. Translation: CASSFRLFSQRDEEDEQYF.

The chain uses TRBV24-1 and TRBJ2-1; 13 bases fit TRBD2. V dropped 5 bases and J dropped 5; count of bases not matched to a gene: 5. The CDR3 runs to 16 residues. The germline V gene has CDR1 KGHDR and CDR2 SFDVKD. The DNA of the CDR3 is TGTGCCACCAGTGCTCTCGGACTAGCGGGAGACAATGAGCAGTTCTTC. Translated, it gives CATSALGLAGDNEQFF.

This clonotype showed up just a few times. This chain uses TRBV4-1 with TRBJ1-1; TRBD1 might be the D (5 bases). The CDR3 runs to 13 residues. CDR1 is MGHRA, CDR2 YSYEKL, per germline. Trimming removed 5 bases at V and 6 bases at J, with 13 bases between. CDR3 nucleotides: TGCGCCAGCAGCGGGGGGACTCAACCTGAAGCTTTCTTT. Its protein is CASSGGTQPEAFF.

Only a few counts were recorded for this clonotype. The V call is TRBV15, the J call TRBJ2-2, with a possible D match to TRBD1 (5 bases). The V gene's germline CDR1 is LNHNV and CDR2 YYDKDF (reference sequence). CDR3 length: 15 residues. Trimming took off 4 bases at V and 0 bases at J, with 9 bases between the two ends. The DNA of the CDR3 is TGTGCCACCAGCAAGGGGCCTCCGAACACCGGGGAGCTGTTTTTT. Translated, it gives CATSKGPPNTGELFF.

V is TRBV5-6 and J is TRBJ2-1; D is uncertain. From germline, CDR1 is SGHDT and CDR2 YYEEEE. The CDR3 spans 14 residues. The V gene lost 3 bases and the J gene lost 4 bases, with 11 bases spanning the gap. Written as DNA, the CDR3 is TGTGCCAGCAGCTCCTTCAAGGGATACAATGAGCAGTTCTTC. It translates to CASSSFKGYNEQFF. Together with reference TRBV5-6 and TRBJ2-1, the CDR3 gives the full variable domain: DAGVTQSPTHLIKTRGQQVTLRCSPKSGHDTVSWYQQALGQGPQFIFQYYEEEERQRGNFPDRFSGHQFPNYSSELNVNALLLGDSALYLCASSSFKGYNEQFFGPGTRLTVL.

The chain links TRBV4-1 to TRBJ2-2; 8 nucleotides agree with TRBD1. The CDR3 has 15 residues. Germline values: CDR1 MGHRA, CDR2 YSYEKL. Losses at the gene ends were 4 bases for V and 3 bases for J; bases not matched to a gene: 4. CDR3: CASSLWGQDTGELFF. The CDR3 region has the DNA TGCGCCAGCAGCCTCTGGGGACAGGACACCGGGGAGCTGTTTTTT.

The CDR3 coding sequence is TGTGCCAGCAGCTCTCCAGGGGACCTGAACACTGAAGCTTTCTTT. Translating it yields CASSSPGDLNTEAFF. This chain uses TRBV7-9 with TRBJ1-1; D might be TRBD1 (6 bases). Trimming left V 4 bases short and J 0 bases short, with 12 bases between. This CDR3 is 15 amino acids long. Germline CDR1 reads SEHNR; CDR2 reads FQNEAQ (reference sequence).

The rearrangement links TRBV5-5 to TRBJ2-3; 7 nucleotides match TRBD2. Trimming took 6 bases from V and 5 from J; bases not matched to a gene: 9. The CDR3 length is 14 residues. Germline V gene sequence: CDR1 SGHKS, CDR2 YYEKEE (reference sequence). The CDR3 bases are TGTGCCAGCAATGTTCCGCGGGGGTTAGATACGCAGTATTTT. Translation: CASNVPRGLDTQYF.

The chain uses TRBV12-3 or TRBV12-4 and TRBJ2-5; unclear D gene. Trimming shortened V by 2 bases and J by 2 bases, and 12 bases separated the two germline ends. The CDR3 runs 15 residues. The CDR3 nucleotides read TGTGCCAGCAGTTTATCCTTCCACTCTCAAGAGACCCAGTACTTC. Its protein is CASSLSFHSQETQYF.